The rows below give T cell receptor beta chains drawn from one sample of a study of cytomegalovirus exposure and HLA in healthy donors. Produced via immunoSEQ multiplex PCR; TCRdb's table is partial and in-frame only. The sample yields approximately 90,000 clones, under 95% seen once. Material for sequencing was PBMCs. These receptors were collected from a woman aged 25-40 years in good health and CMV-seropositive. CDR3s include the opening cysteine and the closing phenylalanine or tryptophan. The D gene is left open where the match is weak. Clone size is given for some rows only: seen once, a few or many times, or a class if the clone is expanded.

size	V	length	D	J	DNA	CDR3
NA	TRBV2	16	TRBD1	TRBJ1-2	TGTGCCACGTCGGGTCGGGACAGCCCGGGGAGCTATGGCTACACCTTC	CATSGRDSPGSYGYTF
NA	TRBV11-2	15	TRBD2	TRBJ2-3	TGTGCCAGCAGCTTACTAGCGGATAGCACAGATACGCAGTATTTT	CASSLLADSTDTQYF
NA	TRBV27	15	TRBD1	TRBJ2-7	TGTGCCAGCAGTTTAGCGCAGGGGGCTGTTCGCGAGCAGTACTTC	CASSLAQGAVREQYF
NA	TRBV19	13	NA	TRBJ2-3	TGTGCCACTAGGGCGACTGCAACAGATACGCAGTATTTT	CATRATATDTQYF
once	TRBV7-8	19	NA	TRBJ2-7	TGTGCCAGCAGCTCCCGACAGGAATTTATTCGAAAAAGCTCCTACGAGCAGTACTTC	CASSSRQEFIRKSSYEQYF
NA	TRBV5-1	15	TRBD1	TRBJ2-7	TGCGCCAGCAGCGCCCAGGGCGGGACAGGGGGCAGGCAGTACTTC	CASSAQGGTGGRQYF
NA	TRBV5-4	14	NA	TRBJ2-1	TGTGCCAGCAGCTTGGTTTCCGGGAGCAATGAGCAGTTCTTC	CASSLVSGSNEQFF
once	TRBV19	13	NA	TRBJ1-2	TGTGCCAGTAGTATCGAGGGAATAGATGGCTACACCTTC	CASSIEGIDGYTF
once	TRBV19	15	TRBD1	TRBJ1-5	TGTGCCAGTAGTATAGATATGACAGGGCATCAGCCCCAGCATTTT	CASSIDMTGHQPQHF
NA	TRBV28	20	TRBD1	TRBJ1-5	TGTGCCAGCAGTTTACCCAGGGGGCTTACCATTAGCTTCACCAATCAGCCCCAGCATTTT	CASSLPRGLTISFTNQPQHF
NA	TRBV11-2	16	TRBD2	TRBJ2-2	TGTGCCAGCAGCTTCGTCGGGACTAGCGGGAAAGAAGAGCTGTTTTTT	CASSFVGTSGKEELFF
NA	TRBV2	13	NA	TRBJ1-2	TGTGCCAGCAGTGAGCAACCCATTCGGGGCTACACCTTC	CASSEQPIRGYTF
once	TRBV10-3	13	NA	TRBJ2-5	TGTGCCATCAGTTACCAGGGTGGGGAGACCCAGTACTTC	CAISYQGGETQYF
NA	TRBV14	16	NA	TRBJ2-1	TGTGCCAGCAGCCAAGATAGGAGGGCTTTTTACAATGAGCAGTTCTTC	CASSQDRRAFYNEQFF
NA	TRBV5-6	15	TRBD1	TRBJ2-7	TGTGCCAGCAGCTTCGGGACAGGGGGCGGGTACGAGCAGTACTTC	CASSFGTGGGYEQYF
NA	TRBV5-1	19	TRBD2	TRBJ2-5	TGCGCCAGCAGCTTGGGTGGGACTAGCGGACCAGAAACCCAAGAGACCCAGTACTTC	CASSLGGTSGPETQETQYF
NA	TRBV7-9	19	TRBD2	TRBJ2-7	TGTGCCAGCACTCTCACGAGCGGACTGATAGCGGGAGCCTCCTACGAGCAGTACTTC	CASTLTSGLIAGASYEQYF
NA	TRBV27	15	NA	TRBJ2-1	TGTGCCAGCAGTTTTTTGGGCAGGGGGGACAATGAGCAGTTCTTC	CASSFLGRGDNEQFF
few	TRBV4-2	15	TRBD2	TRBJ2-7	TGTGCCAGCAGCCGGGGACTAGCGGAGTTCTACGAGCAGTACTTC	CASSRGLAEFYEQYF
NA	TRBV7-2	17	NA	TRBJ2-1	TGTGCCAGCAGCCTTTCTGCTGGGGCCGTGTGGAACAATGAGCAGTTCTTC	CASSLSAGAVWNNEQFF
once	TRBV19	12	NA	TRBJ1-2	TGTGCCAGTAGTATAAGCGGCGAGATCTACACCTTC	CASSISGEIYTF
NA	TRBV19	13	TRBD1	TRBJ2-1	TGTGCCAGTAGTAGCCGGGACAGGGCAGAGCAGTTCTTC	CASSSRDRAEQFF
NA	TRBV11-2	15	TRBD2	TRBJ2-7	TGTGCCAGCAGCTTAGAGTTCCAGCGGGAGAGCGAGCAGTACTTC	CASSLEFQRESEQYF
NA	TRBV27	13	NA	TRBJ2-1	TGTGCCAGCAGTTCAATCTCCTACAATGAGCAGTTCTTC	CASSSISYNEQFF
NA	TRBV6-5	14	TRBD1	TRBJ2-1	TGTGCCAGCAGTAGGGGGACAGGGCAGCATGAGCAGTTCTTC	CASSRGTGQHEQFF
NA	TRBV28	17	TRBD1	TRBJ1-5	TGTGCCAGCAGTCCTTTGACAGGGGAGTATATCAATCAGCCCCAGCATTTT	CASSPLTGEYINQPQHF
NA	TRBV10-3	11	NA	TRBJ1-1	TGTGCCATTGGACAAAATCCTGAAGCTTTCTTT	CAIGQNPEAFF
NA	TRBV19	16	NA	TRBJ2-7	TGTGCCAGTAGTATAGTTGGCGGGACTTCGCTACGAGGGCAGTACTTC	CASSIVGGTSLRGQYF
NA	TRBV4-3	16	TRBD2	TRBJ2-3	TGCGCCAGCAGCCATATAGCGGGAGCCGGGGGAGATACGCAGTATTTT	CASSHIAGAGGDTQYF
few	TRBV5-4	15	TRBD1	TRBJ2-5	TGTGCCAGCAGCTTTCGTACAGGGGTGCAAGAGACCCAGTACTTC	CASSFRTGVQETQYF
NA	TRBV28	15	NA	TRBJ2-6	TGTGCCAGCAGCCGAACAGGGTCTGGGGCCAACGTCCTGACTTTC	CASSRTGSGANVLTF
NA	TRBV7-2	14	NA	TRBJ1-1	TGTGCCAGCAGCTTAGGGGGGGTTAGCACTGAAGCTTTCTTT	CASSLGGVSTEAFF
once	TRBV27	14	TRBD1	TRBJ1-5	TGTGCCAGCAGCTTAGGGACAGGTAATCAGCCCCAGCATTTT	CASSLGTGNQPQHF
NA	TRBV5-8	17	NA	TRBJ1-5	TGTGCCAGCAGAACCACAACGGGACACCCAAGCACTCAGCCCCAGCATTTT	CASRTTTGHPSTQPQHF
NA	TRBV5-4	15	TRBD1	TRBJ2-7	TGTGCCAGCAGCTTGGGAGGACAGGGACACTGGGAGCAGTACTTC	CASSLGGQGHWEQYF
once	TRBV5-4	13	NA	TRBJ2-7	TGTGCCAGCAGCTTACAGGGTCAGTACGAGCAGTACTTC	CASSLQGQYEQYF
NA	TRBV6-6	12	NA	TRBJ2-5	TGTGCCAGCGCAGGACTTGAGGAGACCCAGTACTTC	CASAGLEETQYF
NA	TRBV7-3	16	TRBD1	TRBJ2-2	TGTGCCAGCAGCCTACCCACTGGGACAGGGCGCGGGGAGCTGTTTTTT	CASSLPTGTGRGELFF
NA	TRBV6-6	13	NA	TRBJ1-1	TGTGCCAGCACCCGGGTCGGAGGCGGCGAAGCTTTCTTT	CASTRVGGGEAFF
NA	TRBV30	14	TRBD1	TRBJ1-5	TGTGCCTGGATGGGACAGGGCCGCAATCAGCCCCAGCATTTT	CAWMGQGRNQPQHF
NA	TRBV19	16	NA	TRBJ1-5	TGTGCCAGTAGTATGAGGTCGGGAAATAGCAATCAGCCCCAGCATTTT	CASSMRSGNSNQPQHF
NA	TRBV28	15	TRBD2	TRBJ2-1	TGTGCCAGCGGACTGGGGAGGGAAGATCACAATGAGCAGTTCTTC	CASGLGREDHNEQFF
NA	TRBV19	16	TRBD1	TRBJ1-5	TGTGCCAGTAGTCCCCGACAGGGGGCGAGGGATCAGCCCCAGCATTTT	CASSPRQGARDQPQHF
NA	TRBV4-1	16	TRBD1	TRBJ2-1	TGCGCCAGCAGCCAAACCGGGACAGGGGGTTTGAATGAGCAGTTCTTC	CASSQTGTGGLNEQFF
NA	TRBV19	15	TRBD2	TRBJ2-7	TGTGCCAGTAGTATGGACCGCGGGAGGGCCGGAGAGCAGTACTTC	CASSMDRGRAGEQYF
NA	TRBV18	16	TRBD1	TRBJ1-1	TGTGCCAGCTCACTGACAGGGGGCACAGGGAACACTGAAGCTTTCTTT	CASSLTGGTGNTEAFF
NA	TRBV7-2	16	TRBD2	TRBJ2-2	TGTGCCAGCAGCCGTCTTGGGACTAGCCTGACCGGGGAGCTGTTTTTT	CASSRLGTSLTGELFF
NA	TRBV19	14	NA	TRBJ2-2	TGTGCCAGTAGTTATGGAGGGAGCACCGGGGAGCTGTTTTTT	CASSYGGSTGELFF
once	TRBV6-1	19	NA	TRBJ1-3	TGTGCCAGCAGTGACCCCACACTCGGGGCGGGGGCGACTGGAAACACCATATATTTT	CASSDPTLGAGATGNTIYF
NA	TRBV2	11	NA	TRBJ2-7	TGTGCCAGCTCCCCAGTCTACGAGCAGTACTTC	CASSPVYEQYF
once	TRBV15	15	NA	TRBJ2-5	TGTGCCACCAGCAGGTCGGGGGACTCTCAAGAGACCCAGTACTTC	CATSRSGDSQETQYF
NA	TRBV29-1	17	TRBD2	TRBJ2-2	TGCAGCGTTAAACAGAGAGCGGGACTAGCCCCTTCCGGGGAGCTGTTTTTT	CSVKQRAGLAPSGELFF
NA	TRBV19	15	TRBD1	TRBJ2-5	TGTGCCAGTAGTACGCCGCGACAGGGGAAAGAGACCCAGTACTTC	CASSTPRQGKETQYF
NA	TRBV7-2	15	NA	TRBJ2-6	TGTGCCAGCAGCTTCTCAGGGACTGGGGCCAACGTCCTGACTTTC	CASSFSGTGANVLTF
NA	TRBV6-5	15	NA	TRBJ2-1	TGTGCCAGCAGTTACGTTCCAGGGGGGATAAATGAGCAGTTCTTC	CASSYVPGGINEQFF